A selection of T cell receptor beta chains follows, all from one sample in a study of monozygotic twins with inflammatory bowel disease. Each CDR3 protein gets one entry in TCRdb, which reprocessed the 5' RACE reads and gives no DNA. The sample has some 450,000 distinct CDR3 sequences, and its top ten clones hold about 2.4%. Specimen: blood. The source of these receptors is a human donor with ulcerative colitis or Crohn's disease, or a healthy co-twin of an affected twin (not recorded which). Each CDR3 is given with its conserved first and last residue. The order of the fields is V gene, J gene, CDR3 length, CDR3 protein.

TRBV27	TRBJ2-7	14	CASRHGGGSYEQYF
TRBV11-2	TRBJ2-7	13	CASSSDSRSEQYF
TRBV7-2	TRBJ2-2	15	CASSAGGVNTGELFF
TRBV7-2	TRBJ1-1	16	CASSLVGGSRSTEAFF
TRBV9	TRBJ2-2	14	CASSVVGVTGELFF
TRBV20-1	TRBJ1-1	14	CSARKGETNTEAFF
TRBV5-1	TRBJ2-2	18	CASSLLSRQATNTGELFF
TRBV30	TRBJ2-7	15	CAWTIPGQESYEQYF
TRBV4-3	TRBJ1-4	14	CASSQEQVGEKLFF
TRBV10-3	TRBJ1-1	16	CAISQRTSPQDTEAFF
TRBV7-2	TRBJ1-4	16	CASSPGRVFIGEKLFF
TRBV20-1	TRBJ1-5	14	CSAGRQGEGQPQHF
TRBV29-1	TRBJ2-1	13	CSVRAVSYNEQFF
TRBV5-1	TRBJ2-7	14	CASSLAGALYEQYF
TRBV20-1	TRBJ2-7	12	CSEERNSYEQYF
TRBV7-7	TRBJ2-2	13	CASGVPNTGELFF
TRBV27	TRBJ2-7	15	CASSRLWQDAYEQYF
TRBV5-1	TRBJ2-1	14	CASSLVGDRDEQFF
TRBV6-5	TRBJ1-5	13	CASSDRLNQPQHF
TRBV5-1	TRBJ2-4	15	CASPIQPIAKNIQYF
TRBV15	TRBJ2-5	14	CATSRAGSGETQYF
TRBV28	TRBJ2-2	13	CASNVGRTGELFF
TRBV6-2/TRBV6-3	TRBJ1-2	17	CASSYSRRRDFDYGYTF
TRBV20-1	TRBJ1-1	14	CSARGYRGKTEAFF
TRBV7-2	TRBJ2-2	16	CASSLTSGGTTGELFF
TRBV5-6	TRBJ2-5	14	CASSLFGPGETQYF
TRBV7-9	TRBJ1-3	13	CASGGSSGNTIYF
TRBV5-1	TRBJ2-5	17	CASSPGGSGGNGETQYF
TRBV6-1	TRBJ2-5	14	CASSPQPQARTQYF
TRBV5-1	TRBJ2-3	15	CASSSATSGVDTQYF
TRBV7-9	TRBJ1-1	13	CASSFQPNTEAFF
TRBV7-3	TRBJ1-1	13	CASSWAEDTEAFF
TRBV29-1	TRBJ1-1	13	CSVVARLNTEAFF
TRBV2	TRBJ2-1	14	CASRRIAGLNEQFF
TRBV5-6	TRBJ1-5	14	CASSLTGGIQPQHF
TRBV24-1	TRBJ2-1	18	CATSDSLGTESSYNEQFF
TRBV20-1	TRBJ2-3	14	CSRRGQDVPDTQYF
TRBV18	TRBJ2-7	18	CASSPFPQQGQATYEQYF
TRBV5-1	TRBJ1-2	12	CASSHDGGGYTF
TRBV7-7	TRBJ1-1	16	CASSLGHSGFLTEAFF
TRBV20-1	TRBJ2-2	15	CSAIRTGVNTGELFF
TRBV6-8	TRBJ2-7	14	CANSAYSSSSEQYF
TRBV3-1	TRBJ1-1	14	CASSRQGLHTEAFF
TRBV15	TRBJ1-2	12	CATSGPDYGYTF
TRBV9	TRBJ2-3	14	CASSRRTAGDTQYF
TRBV5-1	TRBJ2-3	19	CASSLALGTSGGQKDTQYF
TRBV5-1	TRBJ2-3	16	CASSPDGQVSTDTQYF
TRBV12-3/TRBV12-4	TRBJ2-1	16	CASSLFGGFSYNEQFF